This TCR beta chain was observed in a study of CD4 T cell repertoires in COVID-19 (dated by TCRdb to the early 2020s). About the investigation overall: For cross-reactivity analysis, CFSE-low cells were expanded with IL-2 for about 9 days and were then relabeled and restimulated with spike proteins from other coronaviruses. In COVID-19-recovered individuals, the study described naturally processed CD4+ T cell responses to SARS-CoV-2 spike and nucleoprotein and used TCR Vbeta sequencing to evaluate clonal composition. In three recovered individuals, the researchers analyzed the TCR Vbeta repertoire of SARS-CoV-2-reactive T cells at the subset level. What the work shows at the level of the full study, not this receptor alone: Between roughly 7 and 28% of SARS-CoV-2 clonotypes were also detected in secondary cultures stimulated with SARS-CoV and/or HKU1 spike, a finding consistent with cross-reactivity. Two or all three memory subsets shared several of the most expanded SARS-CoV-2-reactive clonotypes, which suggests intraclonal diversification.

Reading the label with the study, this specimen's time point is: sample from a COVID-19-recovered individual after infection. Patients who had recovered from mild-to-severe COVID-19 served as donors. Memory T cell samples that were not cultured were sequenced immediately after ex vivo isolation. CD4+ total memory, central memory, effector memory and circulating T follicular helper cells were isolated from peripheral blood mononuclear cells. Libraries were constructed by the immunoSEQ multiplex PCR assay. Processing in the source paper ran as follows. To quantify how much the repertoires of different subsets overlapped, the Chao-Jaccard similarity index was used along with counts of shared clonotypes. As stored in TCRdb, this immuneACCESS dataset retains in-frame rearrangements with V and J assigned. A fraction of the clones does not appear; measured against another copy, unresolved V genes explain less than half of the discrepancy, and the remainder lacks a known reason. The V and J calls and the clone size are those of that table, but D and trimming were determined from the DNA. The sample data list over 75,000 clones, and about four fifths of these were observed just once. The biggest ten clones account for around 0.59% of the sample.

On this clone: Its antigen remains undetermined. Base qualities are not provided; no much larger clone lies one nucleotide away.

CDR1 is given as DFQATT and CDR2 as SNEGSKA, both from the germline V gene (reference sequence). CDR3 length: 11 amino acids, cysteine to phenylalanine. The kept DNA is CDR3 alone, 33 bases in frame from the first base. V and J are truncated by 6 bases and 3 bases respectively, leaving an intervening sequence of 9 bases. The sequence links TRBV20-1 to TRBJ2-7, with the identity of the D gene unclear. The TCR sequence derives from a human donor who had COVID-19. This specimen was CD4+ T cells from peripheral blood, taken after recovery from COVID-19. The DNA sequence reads TGCAGTGCCCCCAGGTTCTACGAGCAGTACTTC. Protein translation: CSAPRFYEQYF.